This TCR beta chain was identified during a study of breast tumors, draining lymph nodes, adjacent tissues. Study-level points and caveats: Tumors had less TCR diversity than lymph nodes, more than nontumor tissue. That most tumor T cells come from lymph nodes remained unproven. Most tumor T cells seemingly derive from lymph node, then expand in tumor.

MiXCR, run by TCRdb on the multiplex PCR reads, gives a single entry per CDR3 protein. The table shows 150,000 to 200,000 distinct CDR3 sequences, with 31% occurring only once. This clonotype was recorded many times. As yet, its antigen is unknown. CDR1 is KGHDR, CDR2 SFDVKD, per germline. The V end was cut by 2 bases, the J end by 6 bases, with 11 bases between. This CDR3 has 14 residues. The lymph nodes were axillary draining lymph nodes from breast cancer patients. This TCR was recovered from a female donor with breast cancer. Some clones in this sample may be carry-over from other donors' samples. The chain recombines TRBV24-1 with TRBJ2-3; no clear D. Source material: axillary lymph node tissue. This CDR3 is CATSDSREGDTQYF. Here the CDR3 DNA reads TGTGCCACCAGTGATTCCAGAGAAGGGGATACGCAGTATTTT.